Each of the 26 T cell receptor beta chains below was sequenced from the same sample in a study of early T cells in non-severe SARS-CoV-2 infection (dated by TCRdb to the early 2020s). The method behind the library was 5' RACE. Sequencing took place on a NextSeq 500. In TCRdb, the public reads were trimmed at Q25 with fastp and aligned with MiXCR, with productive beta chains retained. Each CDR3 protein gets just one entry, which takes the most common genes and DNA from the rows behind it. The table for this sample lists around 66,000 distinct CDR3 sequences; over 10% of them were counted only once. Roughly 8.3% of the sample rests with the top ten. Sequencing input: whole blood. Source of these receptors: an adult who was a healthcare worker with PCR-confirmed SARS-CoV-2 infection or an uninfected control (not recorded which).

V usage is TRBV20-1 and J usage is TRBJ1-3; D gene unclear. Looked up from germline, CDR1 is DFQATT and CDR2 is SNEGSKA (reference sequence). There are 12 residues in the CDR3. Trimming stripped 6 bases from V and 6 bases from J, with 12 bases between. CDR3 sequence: CSAPSISNTIYF. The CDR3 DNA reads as TGCAGTGCCCCCTCTATTTCAAACACCATATATTTT.

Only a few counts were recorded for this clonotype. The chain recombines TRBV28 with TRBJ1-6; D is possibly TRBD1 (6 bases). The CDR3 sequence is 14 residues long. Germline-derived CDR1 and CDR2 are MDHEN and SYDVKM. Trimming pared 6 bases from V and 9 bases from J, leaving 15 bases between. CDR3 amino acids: CASSPGGRGSPLHF. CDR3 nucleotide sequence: TGTGCCAGCAGCCCCGGGGGCCGGGGTTCACCCCTCCACTTT.

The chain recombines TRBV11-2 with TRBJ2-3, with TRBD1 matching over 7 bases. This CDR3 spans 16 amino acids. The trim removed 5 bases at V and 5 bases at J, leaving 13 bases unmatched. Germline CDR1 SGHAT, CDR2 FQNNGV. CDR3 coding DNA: TGTGCCAGCAGCCCATCCACAGACAGGGTGAAAGATACGCAGTATTTT. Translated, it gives CASSPSTDRVKDTQYF.

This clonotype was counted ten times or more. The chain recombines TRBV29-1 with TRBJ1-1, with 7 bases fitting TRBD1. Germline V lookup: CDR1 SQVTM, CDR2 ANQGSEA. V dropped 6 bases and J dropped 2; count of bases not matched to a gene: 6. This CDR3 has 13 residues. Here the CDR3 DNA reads TGCAGCGTCCAGGGGGGAAGAAACACTGAAGCTTTCTTT. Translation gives CSVQGGRNTEAFF.

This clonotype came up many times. CDR3 sequence reads: CSASWEGRETQYF. The CDR3 DNA follows: TGCAGTGCTAGTTGGGAGGGCCGGGAGACCCAGTACTTC. The chain joins TRBV20-1 to TRBJ2-5; 7 bases are shared with TRBD2. CDR1 and CDR2 from the germline V gene are DFQATT and SNEGSKA (reference sequence). The CDR3 has 13 residues. The J segment lost 5 bases and the V segment lost 3 bases, leaving 6 bases of the junction unmatched.

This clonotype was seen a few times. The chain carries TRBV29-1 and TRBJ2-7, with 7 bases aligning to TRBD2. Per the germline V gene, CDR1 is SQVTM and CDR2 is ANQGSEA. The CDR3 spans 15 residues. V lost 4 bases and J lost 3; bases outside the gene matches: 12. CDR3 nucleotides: TGCAGCGTTGTATCATTCGGCGGGAGAGACTACGAGCAGTACTTC. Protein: CSVVSFGGRDYEQYF.

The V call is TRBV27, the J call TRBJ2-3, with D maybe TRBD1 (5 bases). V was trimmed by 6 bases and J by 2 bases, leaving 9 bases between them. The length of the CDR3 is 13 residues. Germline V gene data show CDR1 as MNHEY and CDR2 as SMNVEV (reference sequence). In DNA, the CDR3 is TGTGCCAGCAGCCCAGGGTTCACAGATACGCAGTATTTT. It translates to CASSPGFTDTQYF.

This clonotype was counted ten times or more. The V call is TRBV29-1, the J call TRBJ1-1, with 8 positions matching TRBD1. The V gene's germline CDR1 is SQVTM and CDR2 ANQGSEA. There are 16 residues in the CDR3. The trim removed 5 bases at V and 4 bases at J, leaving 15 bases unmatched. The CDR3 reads CSVIRGQRARATEAFF. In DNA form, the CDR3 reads TGCAGCGTTATCAGGGGGCAGAGGGCTCGAGCCACTGAAGCTTTCTTT.

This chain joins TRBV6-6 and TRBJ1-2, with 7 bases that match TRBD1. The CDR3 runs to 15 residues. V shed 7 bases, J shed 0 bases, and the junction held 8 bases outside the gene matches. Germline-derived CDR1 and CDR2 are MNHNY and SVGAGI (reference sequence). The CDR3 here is CASIYDRASNYGYTF. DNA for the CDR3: TGTGCCAGCATATATGACAGGGCATCTAACTATGGCTACACCTTC.

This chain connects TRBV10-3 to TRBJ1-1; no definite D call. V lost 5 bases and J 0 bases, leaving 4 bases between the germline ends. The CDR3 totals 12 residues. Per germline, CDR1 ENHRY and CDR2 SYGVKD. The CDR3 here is CAISTLNTEAFF. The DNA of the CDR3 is TGTGCCATCAGTACACTGAACACTGAAGCTTTCTTT.

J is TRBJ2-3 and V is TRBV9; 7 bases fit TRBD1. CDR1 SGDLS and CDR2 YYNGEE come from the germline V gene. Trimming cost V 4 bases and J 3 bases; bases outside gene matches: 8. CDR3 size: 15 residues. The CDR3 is CASSSPGRGTDTQYF. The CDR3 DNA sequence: TGTGCCAGCAGCTCCCCAGGCAGGGGGACAGATACGCAGTATTTT.

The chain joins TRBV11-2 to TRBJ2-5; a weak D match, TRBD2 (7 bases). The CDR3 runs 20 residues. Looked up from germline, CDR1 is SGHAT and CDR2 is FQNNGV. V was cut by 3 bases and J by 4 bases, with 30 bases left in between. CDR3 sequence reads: CASSLTLRGAGTPWRETQYF. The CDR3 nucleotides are TGTGCCAGCAGCTTGACCCTACGGGGGGCCGGGACACCCTGGAGAGAGACCCAGTACTTC.

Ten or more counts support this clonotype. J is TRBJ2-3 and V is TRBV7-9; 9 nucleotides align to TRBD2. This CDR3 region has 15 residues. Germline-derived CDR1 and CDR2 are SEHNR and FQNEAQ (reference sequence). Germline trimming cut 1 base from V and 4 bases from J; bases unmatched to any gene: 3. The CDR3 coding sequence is TGTGCCAGCAGCTTAGTTGGCGGGAGGGCAGATACGCAGTATTTT. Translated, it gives CASSLVGGRADTQYF.

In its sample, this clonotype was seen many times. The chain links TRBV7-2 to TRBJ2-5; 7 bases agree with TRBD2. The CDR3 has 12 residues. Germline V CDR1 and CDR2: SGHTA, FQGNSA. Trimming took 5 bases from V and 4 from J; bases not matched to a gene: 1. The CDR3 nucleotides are TGTGCCAGCAGCACGGGGGGAGAGACCCAGTACTTC. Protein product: CASSTGGETQYF.

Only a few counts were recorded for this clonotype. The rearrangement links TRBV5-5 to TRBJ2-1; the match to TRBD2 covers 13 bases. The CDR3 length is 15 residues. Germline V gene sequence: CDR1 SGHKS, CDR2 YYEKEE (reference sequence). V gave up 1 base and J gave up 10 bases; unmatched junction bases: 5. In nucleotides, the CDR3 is TGTGCCAGCAGCTTGATGACTAGCGGGAGGATCGAGCAGTTCTTC. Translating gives CASSLMTSGRIEQFF.

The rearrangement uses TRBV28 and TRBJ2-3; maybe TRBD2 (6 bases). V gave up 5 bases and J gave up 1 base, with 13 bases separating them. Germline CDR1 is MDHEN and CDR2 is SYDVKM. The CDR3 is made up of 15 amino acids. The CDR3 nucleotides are TGTGCCAGCAGTGGTAACGGGAGAGGCACAGATACGCAGTATTTT. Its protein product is CASSGNGRGTDTQYF.

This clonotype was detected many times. Written as DNA, the CDR3 is TGTGCCAGCAGCAGGGCCGATGAGCAGTTCTTC. It specifies CASSRADEQFF. J is TRBJ2-1 and V is TRBV28; TRBD1 is a possible D gene (5 bases). This CDR3 comprises 11 residues. CDR1 is MDHEN and CDR2 is SYDVKM in the germline V gene. V lost 6 bases to trimming and J lost 8 bases, with 8 bases between them.

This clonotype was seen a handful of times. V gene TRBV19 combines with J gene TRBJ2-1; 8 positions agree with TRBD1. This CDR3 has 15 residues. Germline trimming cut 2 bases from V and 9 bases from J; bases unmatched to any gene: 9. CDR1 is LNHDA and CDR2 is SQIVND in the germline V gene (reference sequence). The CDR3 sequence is CASSITNRGIGEQFF. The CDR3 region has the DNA TGTGCCAGTAGTATAACGAACAGGGGGATTGGTGAGCAGTTCTTC.

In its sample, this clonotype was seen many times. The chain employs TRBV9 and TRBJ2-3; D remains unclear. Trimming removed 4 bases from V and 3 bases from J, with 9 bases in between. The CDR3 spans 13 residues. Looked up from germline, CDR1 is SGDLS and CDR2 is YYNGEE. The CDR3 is CASSPRRTDTQYF. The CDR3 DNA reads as TGTGCCAGCAGCCCAAGGCGGACAGATACGCAGTATTTT.

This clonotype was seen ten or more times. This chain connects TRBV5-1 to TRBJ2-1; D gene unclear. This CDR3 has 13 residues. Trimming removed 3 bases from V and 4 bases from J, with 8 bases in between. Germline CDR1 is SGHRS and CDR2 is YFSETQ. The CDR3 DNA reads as TGCGCCAGCAGCTCCCCTCCTTACAATGAGCAGTTCTTC. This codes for CASSSPPYNEQFF.

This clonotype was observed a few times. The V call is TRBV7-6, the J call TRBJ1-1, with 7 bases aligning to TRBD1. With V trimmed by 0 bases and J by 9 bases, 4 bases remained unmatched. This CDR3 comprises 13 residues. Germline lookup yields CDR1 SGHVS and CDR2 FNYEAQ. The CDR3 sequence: CASSLADRGQAFF. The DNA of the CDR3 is TGTGCCAGCAGCTTAGCAGATAGGGGGCAAGCTTTCTTT.

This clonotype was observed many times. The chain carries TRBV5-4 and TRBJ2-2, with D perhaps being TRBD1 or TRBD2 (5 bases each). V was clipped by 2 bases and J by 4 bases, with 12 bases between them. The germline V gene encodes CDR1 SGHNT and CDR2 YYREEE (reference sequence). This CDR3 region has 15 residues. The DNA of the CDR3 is TGTGCCAGCAGCTTCCCCGGGGCGCCCACCGGGGAGCTGTTTTTT. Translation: CASSFPGAPTGELFF. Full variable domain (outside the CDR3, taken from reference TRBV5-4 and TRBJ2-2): ETGVTQSPTHLIKTRGQQVTLRCSSQSGHNTVSWYQQALGQGPQFIFQYYREEENGRGNFPPRFSGLQFPNYSSELNVNALELDDSALYLCASSFPGAPTGELFFGEGSRLTVL.

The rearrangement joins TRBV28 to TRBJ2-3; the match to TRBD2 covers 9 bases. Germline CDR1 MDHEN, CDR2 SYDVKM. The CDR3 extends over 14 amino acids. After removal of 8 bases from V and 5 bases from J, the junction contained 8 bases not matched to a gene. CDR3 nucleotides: TGTGCCAGCGAAGCCCTAGCGGGAAGAGATACGCAGTATTTT. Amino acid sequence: CASEALAGRDTQYF. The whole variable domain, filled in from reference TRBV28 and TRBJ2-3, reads DVKVTQSSRYLVKRTGEKVFLECVQDMDHENMFWYRQDPGLGLRLIYFSYDVKMKEKGDIPEGYSVSREKKERFSLILESASTNQTSMYLCASEALAGRDTQYFGPGTRLTVL.

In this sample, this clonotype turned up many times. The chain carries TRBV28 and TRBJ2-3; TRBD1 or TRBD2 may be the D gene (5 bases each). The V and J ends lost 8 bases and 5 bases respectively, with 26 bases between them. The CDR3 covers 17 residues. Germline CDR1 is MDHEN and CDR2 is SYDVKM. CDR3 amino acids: CASLSRAGKGNRDTQYF. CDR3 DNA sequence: TGTGCCAGCTTATCGAGGGCAGGGAAAGGGAATAGAGATACGCAGTATTTT.

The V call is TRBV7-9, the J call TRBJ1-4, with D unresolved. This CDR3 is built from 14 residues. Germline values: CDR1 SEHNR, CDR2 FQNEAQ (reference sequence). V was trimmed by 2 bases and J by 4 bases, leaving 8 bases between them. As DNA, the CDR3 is TGTGCCAGCAGCTTAAAGGCAGTTAATGAAAAACTGTTTTTT. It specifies CASSLKAVNEKLFF.

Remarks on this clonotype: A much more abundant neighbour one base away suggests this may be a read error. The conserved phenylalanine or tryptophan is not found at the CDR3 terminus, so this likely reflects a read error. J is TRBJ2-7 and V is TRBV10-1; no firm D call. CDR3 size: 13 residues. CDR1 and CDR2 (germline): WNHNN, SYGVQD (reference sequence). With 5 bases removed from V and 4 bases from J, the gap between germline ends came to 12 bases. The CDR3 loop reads CASSRSILYEQYL. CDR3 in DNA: TGCGCCAGCAGTAGGTCGATACTATACGAGCAGTACTTA.